This T cell receptor beta chain appears in the sequencing data of a study of T cells after somatic rescue of genetic block. There are 18 residues in the CDR3. The germline gives CDR1 SGHRS, CDR2 YFSETQ. Trimming cost V 0 bases and J 0 bases; bases outside gene matches: 7. Assay: immunoSEQ multiplex PCR; the TCRdb copy retains only in-frame clones and omits some. The sample lists tens of thousands of clones, approximately 96% occurring once. The receptor was derived from a child less than two years old. The gene calls are TRBV5-1 and TRBJ2-7, with 12 bases fitting TRBD2. Sequencing was carried out using peripheral blood mononuclear cells (PBMCs). CDR3 region: CASSLAPLAGGRSYEQYF. The CDR3 DNA reads as TGCGCCAGCAGCTTGGCCCCGCTAGCGGGAGGGCGCTCCTACGAGCAGTACTTC.